This TCR beta chain was sequenced for a study of CD8 T cells in ankylosing spondylitis. Generation of TCR beta libraries employed quantitative 5'-RACE incorporating molecular barcodes. TCRdb reanalysed the 5' RACE reads using MiXCR and keeps one entry per CDR3 protein. In the table there are around 210,000 distinct CDR3 sequences, roughly 8% of which are singletons. This clonotype has a count of ten or more. What it binds is unknown. Study-wide points: It was reported that disease-linked clones were significantly enriched in matched ankylosing spondylitis synovial fluid. There were earlier reports of some motif variants in reactive arthritis synovial fluid and blood.

This TCR was recovered from a female donor with ankylosing spondylitis or in good health (not recorded which). Sequences were obtained from blood, either unsorted or a sorted T cell fraction (not recorded which).

The DNA for the CDR3 is TGTGCCAGCAGTATGGGGGGGTACGAGCAGTACTTC. It is translated as CASSMGGYEQYF. The J gene is TRBJ2-7, the V gene TRBV6-5; 7 bases are a match to TRBD2. V shed 5 bases, J shed 4 bases, and the junction held 2 bases outside the gene matches. The length of the CDR3 is 12 residues. Germline CDR1 and CDR2: MNHEY and SVGAGI.